A single sample is the source of the 5 T cell receptor beta chains below, sequenced in a study of blood T cell repertoires in COVID-19 (dated by TCRdb to 2019 to 2021). Library preparation employed the immunoSEQ multiplex PCR assay. As stored in TCRdb, this immuneACCESS dataset retains in-frame rearrangements with V and J assigned. A fraction of the clones does not appear; measured against another copy, unresolved V genes explain less than half of the discrepancy, and the remainder lacks a known reason. For this sample the table gives tens of thousands of clones, of which about 83% were detected only once. Of the sample, roughly a quarter is held by the ten largest clones. The sequencing input was peripheral blood. These receptors were taken from a human donor with active COVID-19. The donor label of this sample is uncertain.

About this clone: In the same sample, other DNA sequences code for this CDR3. The chain is built from TRBV10-3 and TRBJ2-1; TRBD2 aligns across 8 bases. The CDR3 contains 15 residues. Germline CDR1 ENHRY, CDR2 SYGVKD. The ends lost 6 bases at V and 4 bases at J; junction bases unmatched: 8. This CDR3 reads CAISSSGGAYNEQFF. In nucleotides, the CDR3 is TGTGCCATCAGCTCCTCGGGGGGGGCTTACAATGAGCAGTTCTTC.

The chain employs TRBV18 and TRBJ2-1, with 11 positions matching TRBD2. Germline lookup yields CDR1 KGHSH and CDR2 LQKENI. The junction had 5 bases not matched to a gene; V was cut back by 0 bases and J by 10 bases. The CDR3 covers 15 residues. In DNA form, the CDR3 reads TGTGCCAGCTCACCACCGTCACTAGCGGGAGACGAGCAGTTCTTC. Its protein is CASSPPSLAGDEQFF.

This rearrangement joins TRBV6-1 to TRBJ2-7; TRBD2 agrees at 13 bases. The CDR3 consists of 15 residues. Germline trimming cut 3 bases from V and 3 bases from J; bases unmatched to any gene: 2. Germline CDR1 MNHNS, CDR2 SASEGT. CDR3 amino acids: CASSETSGGNYEQYF. The CDR3 nucleotides are TGTGCCAGCAGTGAGACTAGCGGGGGGAACTACGAGCAGTACTTC.

This clone has just one count. The V and J genes are TRBV29-1 and TRBJ1-2, with D tentatively TRBD1 (6 bases). Trimming cost V 5 bases and J 7 bases, with 11 bases left between them. CDR1 is SQVTM and CDR2 is ANQGSEA in the germline V gene. The CDR3 has 11 residues. The CDR3 bases are TGCAGCGTTCAAGGAGGGGGTGGCTACACCTTC. Translated, it gives CSVQGGGGYTF.

This chain uses TRBV19 with TRBJ2-1; 12 positions agree with TRBD2. The J segment lost 11 bases and the V segment lost 10 bases, leaving 12 bases of the junction unmatched. This CDR3 is built from 14 residues. In germline, CDR1 is LNHDA, CDR2 SQIVND (reference sequence). The CDR3 sequence: CAITLAGGPMQQFF. CDR3 nucleotides: TGTGCCATAACACTAGCGGGAGGACCTATGCAGCAGTTCTTC.